Following are 27 T cell receptor beta chains from one sample sequenced in a study of T cell responses to AZD1222 COVID-19 vaccine (dated by TCRdb to about 2021). The time point label corresponds to: baseline before first vaccination. Library preparation employed the immunoSEQ multiplex PCR assay. TCRdb limited this immuneACCESS table to in-frame rearrangements with V and J called. A share of clones is missing; checked studies link under half to unresolved V genes, and the rest is unexplained. For this sample the table gives roughly 120,000 clones, of which around 84% were detected only once. The ten biggest clones cover 7% to 8% of the sample. Here the sequenced sample was peripheral blood, taken on day 0 of AZD1222 vaccination. The origin of the receptors is an adult in good health.

The chain links TRBV6-2 or TRBV6-3 to TRBJ2-1, with TRBD2 as a possible D gene (5 bases). Trimming removed 4 bases at V and 1 base at J, with 8 bases between. Looked up from germline, CDR1 is MNHEY and CDR2 is SVGEGT. The CDR3 has 14 residues. The CDR3 loop reads CASSSLASYNEQFF. The CDR3 coding sequence is TGTGCCAGCAGTTCTCTAGCATCCTACAATGAGCAGTTCTTC.

The chain recombines TRBV5-1 with TRBJ1-2; a possible D gene is TRBD1 (6 bases). Germline CDR1 reads SGHRS; CDR2 reads YFSETQ. Deletions cut 4 bases from V and 6 bases from J, with 13 bases between. There are 13 residues in the CDR3. The CDR3 protein is CASSPEGGNGYTF. CDR3 nucleotide sequence: TGCGCCAGCAGCCCGGAGGGGGGGAATGGCTACACCTTC.

This sequence joins TRBV3-1 (or the pseudogene TRBV3-2) and TRBJ1-1; 8 nucleotides agree with TRBD1. Germline V gene sequence: CDR1 LGHDT, CDR2 YNNKEL (reference sequence). The CDR3 runs 14 residues. With 2 bases clipped from V and 4 bases from J, the junction kept 3 bases outside the gene matches. The CDR3 bases are TGTGCCAGCAGCCAACGGACAGGGAGCACTGAAGCTTTCTTT. Protein: CASSQRTGSTEAFF.

The genes are TRBV29-1 and TRBJ2-1, with D maybe TRBD2 (5 bases). Germline CDR1 reads SQVTM; CDR2 reads ANQGSEA. The CDR3 extends over 14 amino acids. Trimming removed 6 bases from V and 4 bases from J, with 16 bases in between. The CDR3, as DNA: TGCAGCGTCCGCACTAGTTGGGTTTACAATGAGCAGTTCTTC. Protein: CSVRTSWVYNEQFF.

The chain links TRBV5-6 to TRBJ1-5; 7 positions agree with TRBD1. This CDR3 comprises 14 residues. V dropped 4 bases and J dropped 4; count of bases not matched to a gene: 5. The germline gives CDR1 SGHDT, CDR2 YYEEEE. CDR3 amino acids: CASSTGQTNQPQHF. DNA for the CDR3: TGTGCCAGCAGCACGGGACAGACTAATCAGCCCCAGCATTTT.

V is TRBV19 and J is TRBJ2-7, with D perhaps TRBD1 (5 bases). Germline CDR1 LNHDA, CDR2 SQIVND (reference sequence). V was cut by 5 bases and J by 3 bases, with 11 bases left in between. The CDR3 is made up of 13 amino acids. The CDR3 coding sequence is TGTGCCAGTAGTCGAGATCAGGGCTACGAGCAGTACTTC. Protein sequence: CASSRDQGYEQYF.

The V and J genes are TRBV18 and TRBJ1-2; TRBD1 agrees at 7 bases. J lost 4 bases, V lost 2 bases, and 4 bases had no gene match. Germline CDR1 is KGHSH and CDR2 is LQKENI. The CDR3 is 14 amino acids. CDR3 sequence reads: CASSPEGAGYGYTF. CDR3 nucleotide sequence: TGTGCCAGCTCACCAGAGGGGGCAGGCTATGGCTACACCTTC. The whole variable domain, remainder taken from reference TRBV18 and TRBJ1-2, is NAGVMQNPRHLVRRRGQEARLRCSPMKGHSHVYWYRQLPEEGLKFMVYLQKENIIDESGMPKERFSAEFPKEGPSILRIQQVVRGDSAAYFCASSPEGAGYGYTFGSGTRLTVV.

V gene TRBV2 combines with J gene TRBJ2-7, with D perhaps TRBD1 (5 bases). V was pared by 10 bases and J by 0 bases, with 10 bases between. This CDR3 contains 12 residues. Germline V gene lookup returns CDR1 SNHLY and CDR2 FYNNEI. For the CDR3, the DNA is TGTGCCACCACAGGTAGCTCCTACGAGCAGTACTTC. This gives the protein CATTGSSYEQYF.

The rearrangement uses TRBV5-1 and TRBJ2-1, with D perhaps matching TRBD1 (5 bases). This CDR3 has 15 residues. V was trimmed by 0 bases and J by 2 bases, leaving 9 bases between them. Germline CDR1 reads SGHRS; CDR2 reads YFSETQ. The CDR3 region has the DNA TGCGCCAGCAGCTTGGATCAGGGAACCTACAATGAGCAGTTCTTC. Amino acids: CASSLDQGTYNEQFF.

This clone was observed a few times. The chain uses TRBV10-3 and TRBJ2-1; 8 bases align to TRBD1. The germline gives CDR1 ENHRY, CDR2 SYGVKD. This CDR3 is built from 15 residues. V lost 5 bases to trimming and J lost 6 bases; unmatched junction nucleotides: 9. In DNA, the CDR3 is TGTGCCATCAGTTCAGAGGGGACAGGTTCCAATGAGCAGTTCTTC. Translating it yields CAISSEGTGSNEQFF.

The genes are TRBV6-6 and TRBJ2-5, with 7 nucleotides matching TRBD1. Germline loops: CDR1 MNHNY, CDR2 SVGAGI (reference sequence). V trimming: 5 bases; J trimming: 4 bases; junction bases outside the gene matches: 1. CDR3 length: 12 amino acids. CDR3 coding DNA: TGTGCCAGCAGTCACAGGGGAGAGACCCAGTACTTC. The encoded protein is CASSHRGETQYF.

This chain links TRBV5-1 with TRBJ2-3; 10 nucleotides match TRBD1. V was pared by 5 bases and J by 1 base, with 4 bases of the junction left unmatched. Germline V gene lookup returns CDR1 SGHRS and CDR2 YFSETQ. The CDR3 covers 15 residues. The CDR3 loop is CASSTGTGGTDTQYF. The DNA for the CDR3 is TGCGCCAGCAGTACCGGGACAGGGGGCACAGATACGCAGTATTTT.

The V call is TRBV5-4, the J call TRBJ2-3; 9 positions match TRBD1. Trimming at V came to 3 bases and at J to 3 bases, leaving 11 bases not matched to a gene. The CDR3 consists of 17 residues. Germline values: CDR1 SGHNT, CDR2 YYREEE (reference sequence). The DNA of the CDR3 is TGTGCCAGCAGCTCTCCCAAGGACAGGGGACGGACAGATACGCAGTATTTT. It translates to CASSSPKDRGRTDTQYF.

V and J are TRBV28 and TRBJ2-7; a possible D gene is TRBD2 (6 bases). The ends were cut back, 6 bases at V and 0 bases at J, with 18 bases in the middle. This CDR3 comprises 16 residues. Per the germline V gene, CDR1 is MDHEN and CDR2 is SYDVKM. CDR3 region: CASSSIGVGGSYEQYF. The CDR3 nucleotides read TGTGCCAGCAGCTCCATAGGGGTGGGGGGCTCCTACGAGCAGTACTTC.

The chain uses TRBV15 and TRBJ2-1; no clear D. Germline V gene data show CDR1 as LNHNV and CDR2 as YYDKDF (reference sequence). The length of the CDR3 is 12 residues. V dropped 3 bases and J dropped 15 bases, with 15 bases sitting between them. CDR3 nucleotide sequence: TGTGCCACCAGCAGCGAAGGCCGCCCTGGGTTCTTC. Protein product: CATSSEGRPGFF. The entire variable domain, with the rest obtained from reference TRBV15 and TRBJ2-1, is as follows: DAMVIQNPRYQVTQFGKPVTLSCSQTLNHNVMYWYQQKSSQAPKLLFHYYDKDFNNEADTPDNFQSRRPNTSFCFLDIRSPGLGDTAMYLCATSSEGRPGFFGPGTRLTVL.

The chain uses TRBV28 and TRBJ2-1; 13 nucleotides match TRBD2. The CDR3 runs to 15 residues. The germline CDR1 and CDR2 sequences are MDHEN and SYDVKM. Trimming cost V 5 bases and J 6 bases; bases outside gene matches: 4. The CDR3 bases are TGTGCCAGCAGTACGACTAGCGGGGGGCCCAATGAGCAGTTCTTC. Encoded protein: CASSTTSGGPNEQFF.

V is TRBV6-6 and J is TRBJ2-3, with 9 bases aligning to TRBD1. The CDR3 has 12 amino acids. CDR1 is MNHNY, CDR2 SVGAGI, per germline (reference sequence). V was clipped by 11 bases and J by 6 bases; unmatched bases: 6. The DNA of the CDR3 is TGTGCCGCCGGACAGGGGTTCGATACGCAGTATTTT. Residues: CAAGQGFDTQYF.

The chain employs TRBV18 and TRBJ2-7, with TRBD2 matching over 12 bases. V shed 3 bases, J shed 6 bases, and the junction held 12 bases outside the gene matches. Germline CDR1 reads KGHSH; CDR2 reads LQKENI. This CDR3 has 17 amino acids. The CDR3: CASSPALAGGPQGEQYF. DNA for the CDR3: TGTGCCAGCTCACCGGCCCTAGCGGGAGGGCCTCAGGGCGAGCAGTACTTC.

The chain has TRBV27 and TRBJ2-5; 11 bases map to TRBD2. Trimming at V came to 3 bases and at J to 2 bases, leaving 2 bases not matched to a gene. The CDR3 runs to 15 residues. Germline V lookup: CDR1 MNHEY, CDR2 SMNVEV (reference sequence). This CDR3 reads CASSFRLAGQETQYF. The DNA for the CDR3 is TGTGCCAGCAGTTTCCGACTAGCGGGGCAAGAGACCCAGTACTTC.

The chain has TRBV7-2 and TRBJ2-3; 7 nucleotides agree with TRBD2. This CDR3 is built from 16 residues. Trimming at V came to 5 bases and at J to 4 bases, leaving 12 bases not matched to a gene. The germline gives CDR1 SGHTA, CDR2 FQGNSA. CDR3 in amino acids: CASSPPGRAGADTQYF. CDR3 bases: TGTGCCAGCAGCCCCCCTGGCAGGGCGGGGGCAGATACGCAGTATTTT. Full variable domain (missing parts from reference TRBV7-2 and TRBJ2-3): GAGVSQSPSNKVTEKGKDVELRCDPISGHTALYWYRQSLGQGLEFLIYFQGNSAPDKSGLPSDRFSAERTGGSVSTLTIQRTQQEDSAVYLCASSPPGRAGADTQYFGPGTRLTVL.

The rearrangement links TRBV7-9 to TRBJ2-7, with TRBD1 matching 8 bases. Per the germline V gene, CDR1 is SEHNR and CDR2 is FQNEAQ (reference sequence). The CDR3 spans 15 residues. The V segment lost 0 bases and the J segment 2 bases; nucleotides outside the gene matches: 3. Written as DNA, the CDR3 is TGTGCCAGCAGCTTAGCGGGACAGGTAACCTACGAGCAGTACTTC. This translates into CASSLAGQVTYEQYF.

The chain joins TRBV27 to TRBJ1-2; D is unclear. V shed 0 bases and J shed 0 bases, with 11 bases lying between them. Germline CDR1 and CDR2: MNHEY and SMNVEV (reference sequence). The CDR3 spans 16 residues. The CDR3 loop reads CASSLSPRPANYGYTF. Here the CDR3 DNA reads TGTGCCAGCAGTTTATCGCCCCGGCCAGCTAACTATGGCTACACCTTC.

The rearrangement joins TRBV2 to TRBJ1-1; the match to TRBD1 covers 10 bases. V lost 5 bases to trimming and J lost 1 base; unmatched junction nucleotides: 4. Germline V gene sequence: CDR1 SNHLY, CDR2 FYNNEI. This CDR3 is 15 amino acids long. CDR3 loop: CASSPRTGGNTEAFF. The CDR3 nucleotides are TGTGCCAGCAGTCCCCGGACAGGGGGGAACACTGAAGCTTTCTTT.

This clone was observed a single time. CDR3 sequence: CASSPSVGGDSPLHF. As DNA, the CDR3 is TGTGCCAGCAGCCCAAGCGTGGGGGGCGATTCACCCCTCCACTTT. The rearrangement links TRBV16 to TRBJ1-6; TRBD1 is a possible D gene (6 bases). With 4 bases removed from V and 8 bases from J, the gap between germline ends came to 15 bases. The CDR3 runs to 15 residues. In germline, CDR1 is KGHSY, CDR2 FQNENV. The variable domain in full, completed from reference TRBV16 and TRBJ1-6, reads GEEVAQTPKHLVRGEGQKAKLYCAPIKGHSYVFWYQQVLKNEFKFLISFQNENVFDETGMPKERFSAKCLPNSPCSLEIQATKLEDSAVYFCASSPSVGGDSPLHFGNGTRLTVT.

The rearrangement uses TRBV19 and TRBJ2-5; either TRBD1 or TRBD2 may fit D (5 bases each). From germline, CDR1 is LNHDA and CDR2 SQIVND (reference sequence). This CDR3 has 13 residues. V lost 6 bases, J lost 3 bases, and 11 bases lay in between. CDR3 sequence reads: CASRRQGEETQYF. The CDR3 region has the DNA TGTGCCAGTAGACGGCAGGGAGAAGAGACCCAGTACTTC. Drawing the rest from reference TRBV19 and TRBJ2-5, the complete variable domain is DGGITQSPKYLFRKEGQNVTLSCEQNLNHDAMYWYRQDPGQGLRLIYYSQIVNDFQKGDIAEGYSVSREKKESFPLTVTSAQKNPTAFYLCASRRQGEETQYFGPGTRLLVL.

J is TRBJ2-1 and V is TRBV18, with D perhaps matching TRBD2 (6 bases). CDR1 is KGHSH and CDR2 is LQKENI in the germline V gene. This CDR3 has 15 residues. The V end was cut by 5 bases, the J end by 7 bases, with 18 bases between. Written as DNA, the CDR3 is TGTGCCAGCTCAGCGGGACGTACCCCTGAGAATGAGCAGTTCTTC. This codes for CASSAGRTPENEQFF.

The chain employs TRBV3-1 (or the pseudogene TRBV3-2) and TRBJ1-1; 7 bases map to TRBD1. Trimming at V came to 6 bases and at J to 4 bases, leaving 5 bases not matched to a gene. Germline CDR1 reads LGHDT; CDR2 reads YNNKEL (reference sequence). CDR3 length equals 13 residues. For the CDR3, the DNA is TGTGCCAGCAGTCCCGACAGGGCCACTGAAGCTTTCTTT. Its translation is CASSPDRATEAFF.